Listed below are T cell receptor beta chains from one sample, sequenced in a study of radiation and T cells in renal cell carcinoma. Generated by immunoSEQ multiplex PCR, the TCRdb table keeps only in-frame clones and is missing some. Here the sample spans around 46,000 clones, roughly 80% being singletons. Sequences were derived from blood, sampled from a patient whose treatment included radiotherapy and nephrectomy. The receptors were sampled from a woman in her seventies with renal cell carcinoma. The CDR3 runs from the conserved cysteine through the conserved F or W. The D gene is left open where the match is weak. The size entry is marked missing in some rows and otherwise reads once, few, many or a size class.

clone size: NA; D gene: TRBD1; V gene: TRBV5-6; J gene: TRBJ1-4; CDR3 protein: CASSFRDRVEKLFF; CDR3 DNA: TGTGCCAGCAGCTTCCGGGACAGGGTTGAAAAACTGTTTTTT
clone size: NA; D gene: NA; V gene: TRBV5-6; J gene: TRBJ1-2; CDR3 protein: CASSLDLARAYGYTF; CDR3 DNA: TGTGCCAGCAGCTTGGATCTCGCCAGGGCCTATGGCTACACCTTC
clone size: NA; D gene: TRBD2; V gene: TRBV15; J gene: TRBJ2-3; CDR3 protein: CATSREAGSTDTQYF; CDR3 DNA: TGTGCCACCAGCAGAGAAGCGGGGAGCACAGATACGCAGTATTTT
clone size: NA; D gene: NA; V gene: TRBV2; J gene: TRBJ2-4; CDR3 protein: CASRGLEGDIQYF; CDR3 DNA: TGTGCCAGCAGAGGACTAGAGGGGGACATTCAGTACTTC
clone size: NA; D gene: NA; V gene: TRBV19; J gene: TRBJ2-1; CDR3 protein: CASSRGSYNEQFF; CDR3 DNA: TGTGCCAGTAGCAGGGGATCCTACAATGAGCAGTTCTTC
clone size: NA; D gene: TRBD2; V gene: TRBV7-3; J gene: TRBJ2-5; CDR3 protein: CASSLSGAGEGETQYF; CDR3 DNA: TGTGCCAGCAGCTTAAGTGGTGCGGGAGAGGGGGAGACCCAGTACTTC
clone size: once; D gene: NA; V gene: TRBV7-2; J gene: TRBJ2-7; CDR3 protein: CASSRGAPGWEQYF; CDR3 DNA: TGTGCCAGCAGCAGGGGGGCCCCAGGGTGGGAGCAGTACTTC
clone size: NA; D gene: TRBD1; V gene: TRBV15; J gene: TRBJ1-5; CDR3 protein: CATSGQGSQPQHF; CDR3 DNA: TGTGCCACCAGCGGACAGGGAAGTCAGCCCCAGCATTTT
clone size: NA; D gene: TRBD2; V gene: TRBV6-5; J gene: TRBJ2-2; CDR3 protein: CASRVGGGNTGELFF; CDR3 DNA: TGTGCCAGCAGAGTGGGGGGGGGAAACACCGGGGAGCTGTTTTTT
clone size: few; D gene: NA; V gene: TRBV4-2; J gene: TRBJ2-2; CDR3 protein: CASSQGTLNTGELFF; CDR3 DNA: TGTGCCAGCAGCCAAGGGACCCTGAACACCGGGGAGCTGTTTTTT
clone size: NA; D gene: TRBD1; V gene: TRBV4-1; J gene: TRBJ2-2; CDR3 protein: CASSPGTVNTGELFF; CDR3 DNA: TGCGCCAGCAGCCCCGGGACAGTAAACACCGGGGAGCTGTTTTTT
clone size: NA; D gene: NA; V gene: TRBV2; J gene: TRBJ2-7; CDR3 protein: CASRDSGTHEQYF; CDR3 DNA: TGTGCCAGCAGGGATTCAGGGACCCACGAGCAGTACTTC
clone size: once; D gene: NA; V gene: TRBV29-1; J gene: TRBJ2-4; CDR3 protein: CSVDPGENIQYF; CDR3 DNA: TGCAGCGTTGATCCAGGGGAAAACATTCAGTACTTC
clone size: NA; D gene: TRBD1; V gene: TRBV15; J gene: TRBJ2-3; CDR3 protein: CATSSGGQGHTDTQYF; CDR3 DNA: TGTGCCACCAGCAGTGGGGGACAGGGACACACAGATACGCAGTATTTT
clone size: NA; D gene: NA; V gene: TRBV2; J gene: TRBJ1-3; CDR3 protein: CASSALVGGSGNTIYF; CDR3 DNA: TGTGCCAGCAGTGCCCTAGTGGGGGGATCAGGAAACACCATATATTTT
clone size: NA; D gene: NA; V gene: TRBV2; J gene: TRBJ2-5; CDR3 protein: CASSELQETQYF; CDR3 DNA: TGTGCCAGCAGTGAACTCCAAGAGACCCAGTACTTC
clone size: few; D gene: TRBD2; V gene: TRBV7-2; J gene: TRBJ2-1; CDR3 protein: CASSLDASGGVREQFF; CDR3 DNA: TGTGCCAGCAGCTTAGACGCTAGCGGGGGCGTTCGGGAGCAGTTCTTC
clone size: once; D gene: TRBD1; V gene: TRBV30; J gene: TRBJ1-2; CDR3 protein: CAWSVSQGARVGYTF; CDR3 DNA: TGTGCCTGGAGTGTATCGCAGGGGGCGCGGGTTGGCTACACCTTC
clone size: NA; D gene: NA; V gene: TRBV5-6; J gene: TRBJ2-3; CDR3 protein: CASSLRLSYRTDTQYF; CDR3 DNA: TGTGCCAGCAGCCTGCGTCTCTCCTACCGCACAGATACGCAGTATTTT
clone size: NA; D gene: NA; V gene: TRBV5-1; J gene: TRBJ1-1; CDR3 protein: CASSSTPGLTEAFF; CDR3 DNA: TGCGCCAGCAGCTCAACCCCCGGCCTCACTGAAGCTTTCTTT
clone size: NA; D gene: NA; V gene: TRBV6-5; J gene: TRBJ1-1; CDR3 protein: CASSYGGSNTEAFF; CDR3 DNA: TGTGCCAGCAGTTACGGTGGAAGCAACACTGAAGCTTTCTTT
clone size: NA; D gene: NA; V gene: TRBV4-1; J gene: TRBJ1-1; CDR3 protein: CASSQADWTEAFF; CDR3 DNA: TGCGCCAGCAGCCAAGCGGATTGGACTGAAGCTTTCTTT
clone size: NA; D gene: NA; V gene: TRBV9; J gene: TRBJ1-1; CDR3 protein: CASSVEGWTEAFF; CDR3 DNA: TGTGCCAGCAGCGTCGAGGGGTGGACTGAAGCTTTCTTT
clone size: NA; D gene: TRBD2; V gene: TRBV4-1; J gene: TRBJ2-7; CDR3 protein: CASSPIRLAGSYEQYF; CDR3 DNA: TGCGCCAGCAGCCCTATCCGGCTAGCGGGATCCTACGAGCAGTACTTC
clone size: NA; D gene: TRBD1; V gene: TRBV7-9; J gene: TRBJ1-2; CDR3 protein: CASSFEGQAGYTF; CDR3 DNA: TGTGCCAGCAGCTTTGAGGGACAGGCGGGCTACACCTTC
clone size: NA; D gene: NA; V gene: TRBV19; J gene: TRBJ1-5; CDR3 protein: CASSMSNYGNQPQHF; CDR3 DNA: TGTGCCAGTAGTATGTCCAACTATGGCAATCAGCCCCAGCATTTT